This T cell receptor (beta chain) comes out of a study of blood T cell repertoires in COVID-19. Here immunoSEQ multiplex PCR was the method, and the copy in TCRdb shows in-frame clones only, minus some. The sample has about 160,000 clones; less than 90% are singletons. Sequenced input: PBMCs or T cells enriched from blood (not recorded which). The receptor was isolated from a woman between 50 and 59 years old who had recovered from COVID-19.

The CDR3 sequence: CASSLPSGGADTQYF. CDR3 DNA: TGCGCCAGCAGCTTGCCTAGCGGGGGGGCAGATACGCAGTATTTT. This sequence joins TRBV5-1 and TRBJ2-3; 12 bases map to TRBD2. CDR3 length equals 15 residues. J lost 4 bases, V lost 1 base, and 1 base had no gene match. Germline V gene sequence: CDR1 SGHRS, CDR2 YFSETQ.